The 5 T cell receptor beta chains given below trace back to one sample, sequenced in a study of blood T cell repertoires in COVID-19. The method was immunoSEQ multiplex PCR; TCRdb's version includes in-frame clones alone and lacks a portion of them. The sample has about 49,000 clones; about nine tenths are singletons. The sample comprised peripheral blood. All receptors derive from a woman over 75 with COVID-19, enrolled during active disease.

The chain joins TRBV19 to TRBJ1-5; TRBD1 matches at 7 bases. With 5 bases clipped from V and 3 bases from J, the junction kept 10 bases outside the gene matches. In germline, CDR1 is LNHDA, CDR2 SQIVND (reference sequence). The CDR3 has 16 amino acids. The CDR3 loop reads CASSRSTGNINQPQHF. DNA for the CDR3: TGTGCCAGTAGTCGATCGACAGGGAATATCAATCAGCCCCAGCATTTT.

This chain connects TRBV28 to TRBJ1-5, with D possibly TRBD1 on 6 matching bases. Trimming pared 1 base from V and 4 bases from J, leaving 8 bases between. This CDR3 region has 14 residues. The germline V gene encodes CDR1 MDHEN and CDR2 SYDVKM. CDR3 protein: CASSLLGGNQPQHF. As DNA, the CDR3 is TGTGCCAGCAGTTTATTAGGGGGTAATCAGCCCCAGCATTTT.

The chain is built from TRBV5-1 and TRBJ2-2; TRBD2 agrees at 10 bases. Germline trimming cut 0 bases from V and 5 bases from J; bases unmatched to any gene: 4. Germline V lookup: CDR1 SGHRS, CDR2 YFSETQ. CDR3 length: 16 amino acids. As DNA, the CDR3 is TGCGCCAGCAGCTTGGCCCTAGCGGGGGTTACCGGGGAGCTGTTTTTT. It yields the protein CASSLALAGVTGELFF.

This chain links TRBV6-5 with TRBJ1-5; D may be TRBD1 (6 bases). The germline V gene encodes CDR1 MNHEY and CDR2 SVGAGI. The CDR3 length is 15 residues. Trimming cost V 10 bases and J 3 bases, with 19 bases left between them. The CDR3 loop reads CATRSQGPTNQPQHF. Here the CDR3 DNA reads TGTGCCACCAGATCACAGGGTCCCACCAATCAGCCCCAGCATTTT.

The chain joins TRBV4-2 to TRBJ2-5; TRBD2 agrees at 13 bases. With 0 bases clipped from V and 2 bases from J, the junction kept 3 bases outside the gene matches. This CDR3 is built from 17 residues. The germline V gene has CDR1 LGHNA and CDR2 YNFKEQ. The CDR3, as DNA: TGTGCCAGCAGCCAAGACGGGACTAGCGGGGCTCAAGAGACCCAGTACTTC. Translated, it gives CASSQDGTSGAQETQYF.